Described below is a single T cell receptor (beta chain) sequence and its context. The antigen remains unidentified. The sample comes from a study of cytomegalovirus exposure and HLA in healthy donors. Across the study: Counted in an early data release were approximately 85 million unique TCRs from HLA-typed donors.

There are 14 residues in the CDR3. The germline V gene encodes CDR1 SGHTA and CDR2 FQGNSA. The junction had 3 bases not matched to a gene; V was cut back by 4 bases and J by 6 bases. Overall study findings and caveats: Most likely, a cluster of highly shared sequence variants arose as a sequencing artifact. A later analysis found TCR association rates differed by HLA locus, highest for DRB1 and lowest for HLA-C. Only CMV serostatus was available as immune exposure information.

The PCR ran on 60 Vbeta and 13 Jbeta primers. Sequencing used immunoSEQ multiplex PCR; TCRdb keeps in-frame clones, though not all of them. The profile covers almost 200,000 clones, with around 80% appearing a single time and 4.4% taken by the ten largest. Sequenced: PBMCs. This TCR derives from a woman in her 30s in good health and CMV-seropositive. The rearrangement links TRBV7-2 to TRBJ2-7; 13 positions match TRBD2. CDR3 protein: CASSSGLAGVEQYF. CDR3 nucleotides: TGTGCCAGCAGCTCCGGACTAGCGGGAGTCGAGCAGTACTTC.